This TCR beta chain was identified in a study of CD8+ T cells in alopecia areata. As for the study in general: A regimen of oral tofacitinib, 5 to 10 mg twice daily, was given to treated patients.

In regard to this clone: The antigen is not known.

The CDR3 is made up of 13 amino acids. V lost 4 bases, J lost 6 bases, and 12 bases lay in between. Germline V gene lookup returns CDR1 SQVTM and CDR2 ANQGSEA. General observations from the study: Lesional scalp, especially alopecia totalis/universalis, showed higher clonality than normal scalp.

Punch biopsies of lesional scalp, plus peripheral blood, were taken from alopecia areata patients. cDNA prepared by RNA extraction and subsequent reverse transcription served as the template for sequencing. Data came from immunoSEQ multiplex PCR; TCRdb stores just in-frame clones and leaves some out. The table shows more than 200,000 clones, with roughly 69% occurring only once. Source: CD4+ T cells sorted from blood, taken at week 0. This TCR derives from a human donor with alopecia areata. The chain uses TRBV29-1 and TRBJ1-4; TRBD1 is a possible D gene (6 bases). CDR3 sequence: CSVAGTLHEKLFF. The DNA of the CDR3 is TGCAGCGTTGCCGGGACACTCCATGAAAAACTGTTTTTT.